This note documents a single T cell receptor (beta chain) sequence. Its antigen is unknown. These data originate in a study of early stage breast cancer tumors. Study outcomes and limitations: Most shared enriched TCRB sequences were commonly generated ones. Compared with adjacent normal breast, tumors showed about 2.5-fold denser, more clonal T cells.

The ends were cut back, 3 bases at V and 7 bases at J, with 13 bases in the middle. The CDR3 runs 14 residues. Germline V lookup: CDR1 SGHTA, CDR2 FQGNSA. Each sample had two DNA replicates, approximately 0.52 ug blood or roughly 1.4 ug tissue. The protocol was immunoSEQ multiplex PCR, while the TCRdb copy is restricted to in-frame clones and leaves out a portion. Here the sample spans some 30,000 clones, 84% being singletons. Material for sequencing was blood. The chain recombines TRBV7-2 with TRBJ2-1, with a weak D call TRBD2 (5 bases). The sequence derives from a person between 50 and 60 years old with breast cancer. CDR3 DNA sequence: TGTGCCAGCAGCTTTGGCGGGCTTGGAAATGAGCAGTTCTTC. Its protein product is CASSFGGLGNEQFF. Using reference TRBV7-2 and TRBJ2-1 for the parts outside the CDR3, the full variable domain is GAGVSQSPSNKVTEKGKDVELRCDPISGHTALYWYRQSLGQGLEFLIYFQGNSAPDKSGLPSDRFSAERTGGSVSTLTIQRTQQEDSAVYLCASSFGGLGNEQFFGPGTRLTVL.